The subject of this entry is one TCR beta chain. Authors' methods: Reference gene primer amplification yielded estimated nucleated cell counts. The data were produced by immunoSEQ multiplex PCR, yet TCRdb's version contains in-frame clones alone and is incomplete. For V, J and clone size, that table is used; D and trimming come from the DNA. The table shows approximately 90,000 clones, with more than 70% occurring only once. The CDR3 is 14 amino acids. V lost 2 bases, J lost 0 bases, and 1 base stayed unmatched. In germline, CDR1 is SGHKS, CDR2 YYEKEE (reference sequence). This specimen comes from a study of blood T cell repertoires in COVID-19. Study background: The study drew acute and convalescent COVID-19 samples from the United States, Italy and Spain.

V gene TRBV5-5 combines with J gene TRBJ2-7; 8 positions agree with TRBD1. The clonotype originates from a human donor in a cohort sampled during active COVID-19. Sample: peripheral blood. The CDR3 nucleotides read TGTGCCAGCAGCTTCGGGACAGGCTCCTACGAGCAGTACTTC. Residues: CASSFGTGSYEQYF. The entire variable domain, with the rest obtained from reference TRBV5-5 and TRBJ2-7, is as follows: DAGVTQSPTHLIKTRGQQVTLRCSPISGHKSVSWYQQVLGQGPQFIFQYYEKEERGRGNFPDRFSARQFPNYSSELNVNALLLGDSALYLCASSFGTGSYEQYFGPGTRLTVT.